A single T cell receptor beta chain is shown here with its context. Its target is not known. This entry is derived from a study of T cell responses to AZD1222 COVID-19 vaccine. Assay used: immunoSEQ multiplex PCR; TCRdb lists only in-frame clones, some missing. The sample yields about 100,000 clones, just under 95% seen once. CDR3 length: 16 residues. CDR1 is SGHDN and CDR2 is FVKESK in the germline V gene. V shed 0 bases and J shed 3 bases, with 15 bases lying between them. Study observations and caveats: No repertoire was sampled before or during the peak T cell response, only after it.

The chain uses TRBV14 and TRBJ2-7; D might be TRBD2 (7 bases). This specimen consisted of peripheral blood, obtained on day 0 of AZD1222 vaccination. The origin of this receptor is an adult in good health. This chain's CDR3 is CASSQDSGGLVYEQYF. The CDR3 bases are TGTGCCAGCAGCCAAGATTCGGGGGGCCTCGTCTACGAGCAGTACTTC.